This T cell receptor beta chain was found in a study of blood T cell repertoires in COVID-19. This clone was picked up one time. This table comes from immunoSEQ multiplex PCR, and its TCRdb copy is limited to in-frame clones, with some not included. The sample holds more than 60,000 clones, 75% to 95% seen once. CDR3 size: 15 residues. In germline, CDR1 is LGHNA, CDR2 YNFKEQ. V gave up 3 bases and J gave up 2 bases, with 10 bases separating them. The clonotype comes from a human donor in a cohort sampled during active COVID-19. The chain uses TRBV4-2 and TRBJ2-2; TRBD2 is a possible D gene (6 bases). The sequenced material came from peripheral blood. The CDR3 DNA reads TGTGCCAGCAGCCATCCTGGGACTAACACCGGGGAGCTGTTTTTT. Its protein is CASSHPGTNTGELFF.